The following is a TCR beta chain sequence with its context. Primers used in a second PCR of roughly 7 to 12 cycles were a sample-barcoded 5' primer and a J-beta primer mix. TCRdb reprocessed the 5' RACE reads with MiXCR, giving one entry per CDR3 protein. The sample yields roughly 680,000 distinct CDR3 sequences, over 40% seen once. These data are taken from a study of blood T cells in healthy people across ages. Looked up from germline, CDR1 is SNHLY and CDR2 is FYNNEI. Trimming cost V 0 bases and J 9 bases, with 8 bases left between them. The CDR3 is 13 amino acids. The material sequenced was blood. The clonotype was recovered from an elderly woman in good health. The rearrangement links TRBV2 to TRBJ2-2; D call uncertain. For the CDR3, the DNA is TGTGCCAGCAGTGAAGCGCTTTACCGGGAGCTGTTTTTT. This translates into CASSEALYRELFF.